These 30 T cell receptor beta chains were all obtained from the same sample, sequenced in a study of beta chain features in type 1 diabetes. The investigators reverse transcribed all of the isolated RNA, so they sequenced expressed TCRB transcripts. The repertoire was sequenced with immunoSEQ multiplex PCR; TCRdb's copy has only in-frame clones and lacks some. The top ten clones hold around 0.065% of a sample with about half a million clones, 30% of them seen once. Specimen: naive CD4+ T cells from blood. The receptors here all came from a man aged 18 to 30 in good health.

A note on this clone: Other DNA sequences of this sample code for an identical CDR3. The rearrangement joins TRBV9 to TRBJ2-3; TRBD2 might be the D (5 bases). This CDR3 spans 12 amino acids. V dropped 2 bases and J dropped 6 bases, with 7 bases sitting between them. Looked up from germline, CDR1 is SGDLS and CDR2 is YYNGEE. DNA for the CDR3: TGTGCCAGCAGCGTCCCTAGCGATACGCAGTATTTT. Protein product: CASSVPSDTQYF.

This clone appeared a few times. The chain combines TRBV29-1 with TRBJ2-1, with 9 bases aligning to TRBD2. The CDR3 length is 17 residues. With V trimmed by 0 bases and J by 4 bases, 10 bases remained unmatched. Germline V gene lookup returns CDR1 SQVTM and CDR2 ANQGSEA. As DNA, the CDR3 is TGCAGCGTTGAAGAACGGGCAACTAGCGGGTTTTACAATGAGCAGTTCTTC. It codes for CSVEERATSGFYNEQFF.

To note about this clone: This specimen includes other DNA sequences encoding the same CDR3. This chain joins TRBV7-9 and TRBJ2-7, with 7 bases fitting TRBD1. Germline V gene sequence: CDR1 SEHNR, CDR2 FQNEAQ (reference sequence). CDR3 length: 13 residues. The V segment lost 3 bases and the J segment 3 bases; nucleotides outside the gene matches: 2. This CDR3 reads CASSLGQYYEQYF. The CDR3 DNA is TGTGCCAGCAGCTTGGGACAGTACTACGAGCAGTACTTC.

The V and J genes are TRBV13 and TRBJ2-1; 12 bases line up with TRBD2. After removal of 1 base from V and 7 bases from J, the junction contained 8 bases not matched to a gene. CDR1 and CDR2 (germline): PRHDT, FYEKMQ (reference sequence). CDR3 length equals 17 residues. For the CDR3, the DNA is TGTGCCAGCAGCTTAGTTTACAGACTAGCGGGAGTAAATGAGCAGTTCTTC. This translates into CASSLVYRLAGVNEQFF.

This clone came up a few times. This rearrangement joins TRBV30 to TRBJ2-6; D is unresolved. CDR1 and CDR2 (germline): GTSNPN, SVGIG (reference sequence). The V end was cut by 0 bases, the J end by 2 bases, with 5 bases between. The CDR3 has 14 residues. CDR3 nucleotide sequence: TGTGCCTGGAGTGTCTTTACTGGGGCCAACGTCCTGACTTTC. Encoded protein: CAWSVFTGANVLTF.

This rearrangement joins TRBV10-3 to TRBJ1-1; D gene unclear. V was clipped by 3 bases and J by 8 bases, with 19 bases between them. This CDR3 spans 15 amino acids. The V gene's germline CDR1 is ENHRY and CDR2 SYGVKD. CDR3 DNA: TGTGCCATCAGTGATGTACCCAGCGCTGGCTCCGAAGCTTTCTTT. Its protein product is CAISDVPSAGSEAFF.

The chain recombines TRBV20-1 with TRBJ2-3; 8 nucleotides line up with TRBD2. V was clipped by 5 bases and J by 11 bases; unmatched bases: 6. The CDR3 has 11 residues. Germline lookup yields CDR1 DFQATT and CDR2 SNEGSKA (reference sequence). DNA of the CDR3: TGCAGTGCTCACCCCAGCGGGAGGCAGTATTTT. It translates to CSAHPSGRQYF.

The rearrangement uses TRBV18 and TRBJ2-7; 9 positions agree with TRBD1. Unmatched junction bases numbered 7, after V lost 3 bases and J lost 4 bases. The CDR3 spans 15 residues. In germline, CDR1 is KGHSH, CDR2 LQKENI. CDR3 residues: CASSPETGGEYEQYF. The CDR3, as DNA: TGTGCCAGCTCACCCGAAACAGGGGGCGAGTACGAGCAGTACTTC.

The chain joins TRBV27 to TRBJ2-3; D is unresolved. Germline V gene lookup returns CDR1 MNHEY and CDR2 SMNVEV (reference sequence). V lost 4 bases, J lost 6 bases, and 5 bases lay in between. This CDR3 comprises 11 residues. The CDR3 DNA follows: TGTGCCAGCAGTTCATTCGATACGCAGTATTTT. This sequence encodes CASSSFDTQYF.

This chain links TRBV10-1 with TRBJ2-7; D ambiguous. This CDR3 region has 11 residues. Germline CDR1 and CDR2: WNHNN and SYGVQD (reference sequence). Trimming cost V 7 bases and J 3 bases, with 7 bases left between them. The CDR3 coding sequence is TGCGCCAGCATTTGGTGCTACGAGCAGTACTTC. Residues: CASIWCYEQYF.

Comments on this clone: Its ends do not fully match the called genes, so a read error is possible. CDR3 in amino acids: CASSREGQVGSETQYF. DNA of the CDR3: TGTGCTAGCAGCCGCGAGGGACAGGTGGGGTCAGAGACCCAGTACTTC. The chain uses TRBV7-7 and TRBJ2-5; 8 nucleotides align to TRBD1. Germline assignment: CDR1 SSHAT and CDR2 FNYEAQ (reference sequence). This CDR3 has 16 residues.

This chain joins TRBV15 and TRBJ1-1; D unresolved. Trimming took off 0 bases at V and 1 base at J, with 9 bases between the two ends. Germline lookup yields CDR1 LNHNV and CDR2 YYDKDF (reference sequence). This CDR3 has 15 residues. The CDR3 here is CATSRDRTENTEAFF. The CDR3 DNA sequence: TGTGCCACCAGCAGAGACAGGACGGAGAACACTGAAGCTTTCTTT.

The genes are TRBV29-1 and TRBJ1-1; D perhaps matches TRBD1 (5 bases). V gave up 8 bases and J gave up 1 base, with 14 bases separating them. The CDR3 length is 13 residues. Germline V gene sequence: CDR1 SQVTM, CDR2 ANQGSEA. This CDR3 reads CSPIGTGNTEAFF. The CDR3 bases are TGCAGCCCCATCGGGACGGGGAACACTGAAGCTTTCTTT.

The chain has TRBV25-1 and TRBJ2-3; D possibly matches TRBD1 or TRBD2 (6 bases each). V shed 6 bases and J shed 4 bases, with 20 bases lying between them. There are 16 residues in the CDR3. CDR1 and CDR2 from the germline V gene are MGHDK and SYGVNS. Here the CDR3 DNA reads TGTGCCAGCAGGACAGGCCGCTCGGGCGGGGCAGATACGCAGTATTTT. Translation gives CASRTGRSGGADTQYF.

This clone has more than one count but fewer than ten. V is TRBV6-5 and J is TRBJ2-7; tentatively, D is TRBD1 or TRBD2 (5 bases each). This CDR3 region has 13 residues. V was trimmed by 8 bases and J by 1 base, leaving 12 bases between them. Germline values: CDR1 MNHEY, CDR2 SVGAGI. In DNA, the CDR3 is TGTGCCAGCGGACGGGACGGATCCTACGAGCAGTACTTC. Translating it yields CASGRDGSYEQYF.

Regarding this clone: The same CDR3 can be traced to other DNA sequences in this sample. The chain joins TRBV29-1 to TRBJ2-2, with D unresolved. In germline, CDR1 is SQVTM, CDR2 ANQGSEA. The CDR3 sequence is 12 residues long. Trimming removed 6 bases from V and 0 bases from J, with 5 bases in between. The CDR3 sequence is CSVLPNTGELFF. CDR3 coding DNA: TGCAGCGTCCTGCCGAACACCGGGGAGCTGTTTTTT.

To note about this clone: Other DNA sequences in the sample encode the same CDR3. This chain joins TRBV9 and TRBJ2-1; no reliable D call. The CDR3 extends over 13 amino acids. V was cut by 0 bases and J by 1 base, with 2 bases left in between. The germline gives CDR1 SGDLS, CDR2 YYNGEE. The CDR3 DNA sequence: TGTGCCAGCAGCGTAGCATCCTACAATGAGCAGTTCTTC. Amino acid sequence: CASSVASYNEQFF.

This rearrangement joins TRBV6-5 to TRBJ2-7; 10 positions match TRBD2. The V segment lost 6 bases and the J segment 4 bases; nucleotides outside the gene matches: 3. Germline V gene sequence: CDR1 MNHEY, CDR2 SVGAGI. This CDR3 spans 13 amino acids. DNA of the CDR3: TGTGCCAGCAGCGCTAGCGGGAGTTACGAGCAGTACTTC. This sequence encodes CASSASGSYEQYF.

This chain uses TRBV5-1 with TRBJ2-5, with 7 bases that match TRBD1. This CDR3 has 16 amino acids. The germline CDR1 and CDR2 sequences are SGHRS and YFSETQ. J gave up 5 bases and V 0 bases, and 10 bases lay outside the gene matches. CDR3 sequence (DNA): TGCGCCAGCAGCTTGGCCGGTCAGGGGGAAGTGGAGACCCAGTACTTC. Its translation is CASSLAGQGEVETQYF.

The chain is built from TRBV28 and TRBJ2-7; D is undetermined. Germline CDR1 and CDR2: MDHEN and SYDVKM. V was clipped by 3 bases and J by 5 bases, with 14 bases between them. The CDR3 is made up of 14 amino acids. For the CDR3, the DNA is TGTGCCAGCAGTTTCCGGCCTGTCCTCGACGAGCAGTACTTC. Its protein product is CASSFRPVLDEQYF.

The genes are TRBV10-3 and TRBJ2-7, with 7 bases aligning to TRBD1. V lost 3 bases and J lost 2; bases outside the gene matches: 7. This CDR3 comprises 15 residues. Germline V gene data show CDR1 as ENHRY and CDR2 as SYGVKD. Here the CDR3 DNA reads TGTGCCATCAGTGAAGGACAGGTCGTACCCTACGAGCAGTACTTC. This codes for CAISEGQVVPYEQYF.

This clone was recorded a few times. The junction departs from germline at one end; a sequencing error may be responsible. This chain joins TRBV29-1 and TRBJ2-5; unclear D gene. The germline V gene encodes CDR1 SQVTM and CDR2 ANQGSEA. CDR3 length: 13 residues. CDR3 coding DNA: TGCAGCGTTAAAGATTGGTACCAAGAGACCCAGTACTTC. This encodes CSVKDWYQETQYF. Complete variable domain (other parts from reference TRBV29-1 and TRBJ2-5): SAVISQKPSRDICQRGTSLTIQCQVDSQVTMMFWYRQQPGQSLTLIATANQGSEATYESGFVIDKFPISRPNLTFSTLTVSNMSPEDSSIYLCSVKDWYQETQYFGPGTRLLVL.

The chain joins TRBV6-1 to TRBJ2-1, with D possibly being TRBD1 (5 bases). Germline CDR1 and CDR2: MNHNS and SASEGT. Trimming removed 7 bases from V and 0 bases from J, with 10 bases in between. This CDR3 has 14 amino acids. CDR3 in amino acids: CASILDISYNEQFF. Written as DNA, the CDR3 is TGTGCCAGCATCCTGGACATCTCCTACAATGAGCAGTTCTTC.

This clone was observed a handful of times. This chain connects TRBV4-2 to TRBJ2-1; perhaps TRBD2 as D (6 bases). Trimming shortened V by 3 bases and J by 5 bases, and 11 bases separated the two germline ends. This CDR3 is 14 amino acids long. Germline CDR1 reads LGHNA; CDR2 reads YNFKEQ. The CDR3 nucleotides are TGTGCCAGCAGCCAGGTATCTAGCGACAATGAGCAGTTCTTC. Encoded protein: CASSQVSSDNEQFF.

A few counts support this clone. This chain links TRBV29-1 with TRBJ1-3; no clear D gene. CDR1 is SQVTM and CDR2 is ANQGSEA in the germline V gene. Trimming shortened V by 5 bases and J by 0 bases, and 8 bases separated the two germline ends. The CDR3 contains 13 residues. CDR3: CSVQERSGNTIYF. Here the CDR3 DNA reads TGCAGCGTTCAGGAGCGCTCTGGAAACACCATATATTTT.

The chain combines TRBV11-2 with TRBJ2-1; 7 bases match TRBD1. The germline CDR1 and CDR2 sequences are SGHAT and FQNNGV. The CDR3 covers 16 residues. The J segment lost 8 bases and the V segment lost 5 bases, leaving 15 bases of the junction unmatched. This CDR3 is CASSHGTVSGSHEQFF. Written as DNA, the CDR3 is TGTGCCAGCAGCCATGGGACAGTCAGCGGATCCCATGAGCAGTTCTTC.

The V gene is TRBV29-1, the J gene TRBJ2-5, with TRBD1 matching 7 bases. Germline-derived CDR1 and CDR2 are SQVTM and ANQGSEA. J was trimmed by 5 bases and V by 3 bases; bases with no gene match: 12. This CDR3 region has 15 residues. CDR3 protein: CSVEGTALRYETQYF. The CDR3, as DNA: TGCAGCGTTGAGGGGACAGCCTTACGTTATGAGACCCAGTACTTC.

This chain connects TRBV5-1 to TRBJ2-2, with D possibly TRBD1 on 6 matching bases. In germline, CDR1 is SGHRS, CDR2 YFSETQ. The CDR3 extends over 12 amino acids. Trimming took off 7 bases at V and 6 bases at J, with 10 bases between the two ends. The CDR3 DNA reads TGCGCCAGCTCGACAGGTTCCGGGGAGCTGTTTTTT. Translating it yields CASSTGSGELFF.

The J gene is TRBJ1-2, the V gene TRBV29-1; no clear D. The CDR3 totals 12 residues. Trimming stripped 0 bases from V and 6 bases from J, with 8 bases between. The germline gives CDR1 SQVTM, CDR2 ANQGSEA. CDR3 sequence reads: CSVEDPADGYTF. Here the CDR3 DNA reads TGCAGCGTTGAAGATCCGGCGGATGGCTACACCTTC.

The chain employs TRBV25-1 and TRBJ2-5, with unresolved D. CDR1 MGHDK and CDR2 SYGVNS come from the germline V gene. The V end lost 6 bases, the J end lost 5 bases, and 10 bases lay between the germline ends. The CDR3 consists of 12 residues. The CDR3 loop reads CASSALGETQYF. CDR3 nucleotides: TGTGCCAGCAGCGCCCTGGGGGAGACCCAGTACTTC.